This T cell receptor (beta chain) was recorded in a study of CD8+CD57+ T cells in acquired aplastic anemia. The study profiled TCR beta VDJ and CDR3 using genomic DNA as template. TCRdb re-called the reads through MiXCR, storing one row per CDR3 protein. The sample includes some 410,000 distinct CDR3 sequences, 65% to 75% of them seen just once. The CDR3 length is 15 residues. Germline values: CDR1 SGHRS, CDR2 YFSETQ. Trimming at V came to 3 bases and at J to 9 bases, leaving 9 bases not matched to a gene. This sequence originates from a human donor in good health, serving as a control. The chain carries TRBV5-1 and TRBJ1-6; 7 bases are shared with TRBD1. The specimen was sorted CD4+, CD8+, or CD8+CD57+ T cells (not recorded which) from PBMCs. The CDR3 protein is CASSSRGGYTSPLHF. The CDR3 region has the DNA TGCGCCAGCAGCTCCAGGGGGGGTTACACTTCACCCCTCCACTTT.